The rows below give T cell receptor beta chains drawn from one sample of a study of blood T cell repertoires in COVID-19. Using immunoSEQ multiplex PCR, the repertoire was profiled, and TCRdb retains in-frame clones only, with some absent. The table lists 150,000 or so clones, about 89% of them singletons, with around 6.1% in the top ten. Sequenced material: peripheral blood. All receptors derive from a man at least 80 years old with acute or convalescent COVID-19. Each CDR3 is given with its conserved first and last residue. D genes are given only for firm matches. Clone size is given for some rows only: seen once, a few or many times, or a class if the clone is expanded.

D | J | size | V | DNA | CDR3
TRBD2 | TRBJ2-3 | . | TRBV19 | TGTGCCAGTAGACAGCGGGAGTTGGATACGCAGTATTTT | CASRQRELDTQYF
. | TRBJ1-1 | . | TRBV19 | TGTGCCAGTAGTATATATGGGACACCCGGCTTAGAAGCTTTCTTT | CASSIYGTPGLEAFF
TRBD2 | TRBJ2-3 | . | TRBV5-1 | TGCGCCAGCACCTTAGCGGGGCTCACAGATACGCAGTATTTT | CASTLAGLTDTQYF
TRBD1 | TRBJ1-6 | once | TRBV5-6 | TGTGCCAGCAGCTCCGGACAGGGTGGTTCACCCCTCCACTTT | CASSSGQGGSPLHF
. | TRBJ2-1 | . | TRBV5-1 | TGCGCCAGCAGACAAGCCTTTCCGGGTCGAATCGTTGGGAATGAGCAGTTCTTC | CASRQAFPGRIVGNEQFF
. | TRBJ2-1 | . | TRBV5-1 | TGCGCCAGCGCACGTGGCCCAGATCCCGAGCAGTTCTTC | CASARGPDPEQFF
. | TRBJ2-7 | . | TRBV19 | TGTGCCAGTAGTAGTCAGGCCCTGGGCGAGCAGTACTTC | CASSSQALGEQYF
. | TRBJ1-5 | . | TRBV5-1 | TGCGCCAGCAGCGAAGGACAGCCTAATCAGCCCCAGCATTTT | CASSEGQPNQPQHF
TRBD2 | TRBJ2-7 | . | TRBV5-1 | TGCGCCAGCAGCTTTGGGGACTATACGGGGGAGCAGTACTTC | CASSFGDYTGEQYF
. | TRBJ2-3 | . | TRBV7-2 | TGTGCCAGCAGCTCGTCTGGGGGCAGCCCAGATACGCAGTATTTT | CASSSSGGSPDTQYF
. | TRBJ2-5 | . | TRBV5-4 | TGTGCCAGCAGCCTCCCGGGACTGCAGCAAGAGACCCAGTACTTC | CASSLPGLQQETQYF
TRBD1 | TRBJ1-2 | . | TRBV6-2/TRBV6-3 | TGTGCCAGCAGTTACGACAGGGGGAACTATGGCTACACCTTC | CASSYDRGNYGYTF
TRBD1 | TRBJ1-5 | . | TRBV29-1 | TGCAGCGCGGGTGACGACAGGGAGGATCAGCCCCAGCATTTT | CSAGDDREDQPQHF
. | TRBJ1-1 | . | TRBV6-5 | TGTGCCAGCAGTTATACGGACATGAACACTGAAGCTTTCTTT | CASSYTDMNTEAFF
. | TRBJ2-7 | . | TRBV19 | TGTGCCAGCTCCGACGCGGGCGAGCAGTACTTC | CASSDAGEQYF
. | TRBJ2-7 | . | TRBV5-1 | TGCGCCAGCAGCTTGTTTAGCAGCATACCCCACGAGCAGTACTTC | CASSLFSSIPHEQYF
. | TRBJ1-5 | few | TRBV6-5 | TGTGCCAGCAGCCAAACCGGACAAGGCAATCAGCCCCAGCATTTT | CASSQTGQGNQPQHF
TRBD1 | TRBJ2-5 | . | TRBV18 | TGTGCCAGCTCATCTGGACAGGAAGAGACCCAGTACTTC | CASSSGQEETQYF
. | TRBJ2-5 | . | TRBV7-9 | TGTGCCAGCAGCTTTAGTGGGAGGGAGACCCAGTACTTC | CASSFSGRETQYF
TRBD1 | TRBJ1-5 | . | TRBV7-8 | TGTGCCAGCAGCCAAATAGCATCGACAGGGGCAAGCAATCAGCCCCAGCATTTT | CASSQIASTGASNQPQHF
TRBD1 | TRBJ2-7 | . | TRBV2 | TGTGCCAGCAGTGGTTGGGCAGGGGGCAGATACGAGCAGTACTTC | CASSGWAGGRYEQYF
. | TRBJ1-2 | . | TRBV9 | TGTGCCAGCAGCCCCGGAGGTTTAGCTAACTATGGCTACACCTTC | CASSPGGLANYGYTF
TRBD1 | TRBJ1-3 | . | TRBV5-4 | TGTGCCAGCAGCTGGACAGGGGGACGGAGAAACACCATATATTTT | CASSWTGGRRNTIYF
TRBD1 | TRBJ1-2 | . | TRBV27 | TGTGCCAGCAGGGACAGGGGGCAACTCTATGGCTACACCTTC | CASRDRGQLYGYTF
TRBD1 | TRBJ2-3 | . | TRBV29-1 | TGCAGCCACGACAGGGGCTCTAGCACAGATACGCAGTATTTT | CSHDRGSSTDTQYF
. | TRBJ1-2 | . | TRBV24-1 | TGTGCCACCAGTGCTGGGGGGAACTATGGCTACACCTTC | CATSAGGNYGYTF
. | TRBJ2-7 | . | TRBV6-5 | TGTGCCAGCAGGAAGACCGCCGGGAACTACGAGCAGTACTTC | CASRKTAGNYEQYF
. | TRBJ1-1 | . | TRBV7-9 | TGTGCCAGCAGCTCACATACAGGGAACACTGAAGCTTTCTTT | CASSSHTGNTEAFF
. | TRBJ2-3 | . | TRBV6-2/TRBV6-3 | TGTGCCAGCAGTTACTCGACAGCGCGGATCACAGATACGCAGTATTTT | CASSYSTARITDTQYF
. | TRBJ2-5 | . | TRBV28 | TGTGCCAGCAGCCCTACTAAGTACCAAGAGACCCAGTACTTC | CASSPTKYQETQYF
TRBD1 | TRBJ2-1 | . | TRBV9 | TGTGCCAGCAGCCGGGAACAGGGGTCCTACAATGAGCAGTTCTTC | CASSREQGSYNEQFF
. | TRBJ1-2 | . | TRBV5-1 | TGCGCCAGCAGCTTGACGACAGGCGTGGATAATGTGGGCTACACCTTC | CASSLTTGVDNVGYTF
. | TRBJ1-3 | . | TRBV6-1 | TGTGCCAGCAGTGAAGTAGGGGGTTCCCACTCTGGAAACACCATATATTTT | CASSEVGGSHSGNTIYF